Sequencing of this T cell receptor beta chain was carried out in a study of human T cells and chemical hapten exposure. In the study overall: A roughly 2 cm by roughly 2 cm inner upper arm patch received 2% DPC for sensitization. Read at 6 days, the patch tests placed 0.01% DPC on the upper back.

CDR3 length: 12 amino acids. V lost 5 bases and J 9 bases, leaving 11 bases between the germline ends. Germline V CDR1 and CDR2: MDHEN, SYDVKM. TCRdb fed the RACE reads into MiXCR, producing one record per CDR3 protein. This sample has fewer than 85,000 distinct CDR3 sequences, with approximately 10% found just once. Time point: patch test 2, 6 weeks after DPC sensitization. Treatment denoted: therapeutic diphenylcyclopropenone sensitization with weekly scalp DPC. Before extraction, the whole blood was not fractionated, and total RNA was taken from it. Broader study findings: With regard to DPC sensitization, TCRs above 1 in 1000 frequency did not change.

Comment on this clonotype: Antigen specificity is unknown.

The source was whole blood, collected in connection with sensitization to the hapten diphenylcyclopropenone (DPC). The clonotype was recovered from a man between 18 and 29 years old with alopecia areata. Some clones in this sample may be carry-over from other donors' samples. The rearrangement joins TRBV28 to TRBJ2-1; D remains ambiguous. The CDR3 nucleotides are TGTGCCAGCAGTCCCCACAGAGGTGAGCAGTTCTTC. Residues: CASSPHRGEQFF.